The rows below give T cell receptor beta chains drawn from one sample of a study of metastatic and nonmetastatic thyroid tumors. Using MiXCR, TCRdb re-called clones from the PCR reads. The sample has fewer than 35,000 clones, 25% to 35% seen once. The sample comprised blood. The receptors were sampled from a female donor with papillary thyroid cancer or a benign thyroid nodule (not recorded which). Some clones in this sample may be carry-over from other donors' samples. Both conserved end residues are part of each CDR3. A D gene is named only where the DNA matches it firmly. Clone size, where shown, is once, few, many, or a class for clones that have expanded.

abundance,v_gene,d_gene,j_gene,CDR3aa,CDR3nt
-,TRBV18,TRBD1,TRBJ2-7,CASSLTRDSYEQYF,TGTGCCAGCTCTCTAACTCGGGACAGCTACGAGCAGTACTTC
many,TRBV6-1,-,TRBJ2-5,CASSRPDGETQYF,TGTGCCAGCAGCCGGCCGGATGGGGAGACCCAGTACTTC
-,TRBV11-1,-,TRBJ2-7,CASSKEGGSLSYEQYF,TGTGCCAGCAGCAAAGAGGGCGGGTCTCTGTCCTACGAGCAGTACTTC
few,TRBV20-1,-,TRBJ1-1,CSAREGGSGGNTEAFF,TGCAGTGCTAGAGAAGGGGGATCCGGGGGGAACACTGAAGCTTTCTTT
many,TRBV6-4,TRBD2,TRBJ2-3,CASSLAGEDTQYF,TGTGCCAGCAGTTTAGCGGGAGAAGATACGCAGTATTTT
-,TRBV18,TRBD2,TRBJ2-1,CATREGYNVQFF,TGTGCCACCCGGGAGGGGTACAACGTGCAGTTCTTC
many,TRBV5-4,TRBD2,TRBJ2-1,CASSSSSGRSYNEQFF,TGTGCCAGCAGCTCTTCTAGCGGGCGCTCCTACAATGAGCAGTTCTTC
many,TRBV28,TRBD2,TRBJ2-7,CATQKSGSSYEQYF,TGTGCCACCCAAAAAAGCGGGAGCTCCTACGAGCAGTACTTC
once,TRBV5-4,-,TRBJ2-2,CASSSGTGNTGELFF,TGTGCCAGCAGCTCGGGGACGGGGAACACCGGGGAGCTGTTTTTT
many,TRBV19,-,TRBJ2-2,CASSNSMGSPGELFF,TGTGCCAGTAGTAACTCAATGGGGAGTCCCGGGGAGCTGTTTTTT
many,TRBV28,-,TRBJ1-2,CASRAPGGGYTF,TGTGCCAGCAGAGCTCCCGGGGGTGGCTACACCTTC
-,TRBV14,TRBD1,TRBJ1-2,CASSQLLTGDPFYGYTF,TGTGCCAGCAGCCAACTGCTGACAGGGGATCCCTTCTATGGCTACACCTTC
-,TRBV7-2,-,TRBJ1-1,CGSSAYRVLNTAAFF,TGTGGCAGCAGCGCGTACCGGGTACTAAACACTGCAGCTTTCTTT
many,TRBV3-1,-,TRBJ1-2,CASSQASGKGGGYTF,TGTGCCAGCAGCCAAGCATCGGGCAAGGGGGGTGGCTACACCTTC
-,TRBV5-1,-,TRBJ2-6,CASSSSGNSGANVLTF,TGCGCCAGCAGCTCGTCAGGGAACTCTGGGGCCAACGTCCTGACTTTC
many,TRBV19,-,TRBJ1-2,CASSIVAGLANYGYTF,TGTGCCAGTAGTATTGTAGCAGGGCTAGCTAACTATGGCTACACCTTC
many,TRBV19,TRBD1,TRBJ2-7,CASSIGQGAREQYF,TGTGCCAGTAGTATCGGGCAGGGGGCGAGGGAGCAGTACTTC
few,TRBV19,-,TRBJ1-1,CASSIGQFNTEAFF,TGTGCCAGTAGTATAGGACAGTTTAACACTGAAGCTTTCTTT
many,TRBV19,-,TRBJ2-4,CASARQLGNIQYF,TGTGCCAGTGCCCGCCAACTGGGAAACATTCAGTACTTC
-,TRBV12-3/TRBV12-4,TRBD2,TRBJ2-1,CASNAPSGGYYNEQFF,TGTGCCAGCAATGCTCCTAGCGGGGGCTACTACAATGAGCAGTTCTTC
-,TRBV20-1,TRBD2,TRBJ2-7,CSARGRGGSAYEQYF,TGCAGTGCTAGAGGTAGGGGAGGGAGCGCCTACGAGCAGTACTTC
few,TRBV5-1,-,TRBJ2-3,CASTRGQGTDTQYF,TGCGCCAGCACCCGTGGGCAGGGCACAGATACGCAGTATTTT
-,TRBV12-3/TRBV12-4,-,TRBJ1-5,CVSSFGTNQPQQF,TGTGTCAGCAGTTTTGGGACCAATCAGCCCCAGCAATTT
-,TRBV11-2,-,TRBJ1-5,CASSRGYDQPQHF,TGTGCCAGCAGCAGGGGTTACGATCAGCCCCAGCATTTT
many,TRBV6-4,-,TRBJ2-1,CASSAEGIVSYNEQFF,TGTGCCAGCAGTGCCGAGGGGATCGTCTCCTACAATGAGCAGTTCTTC
many,TRBV6-1,-,TRBJ2-1,CASSIGISGYNEQFF,TGTGCCAGCAGTATCGGAATTTCAGGGTACAATGAGCAGTTCTTC
many,TRBV27,-,TRBJ2-7,CASSLEGVGNYEQYF,TGTGCCAGCAGTTTAGAAGGGGTGGGGAATTACGAGCAGTACTTC
-,TRBV5-1,TRBD1,TRBJ1-1,CASRQLQGVITEAFF,TGCGCCAGCAGACAACTACAGGGGGTGATAACTGAAGCTTTCTTT
many,TRBV29-1,TRBD2,TRBJ2-1,CSVFSGRGGNEQFF,TGCAGCGTTTTCAGCGGGAGGGGGGGAAATGAGCAGTTCTTC
medium-sized,TRBV4-2,-,TRBJ2-6,CASSPRGESGANVLTF,TGTGCCAGCAGCCCGCGCGGGGAGTCTGGGGCCAACGTCCTGACTTTC
-,TRBV4-3,TRBD2,TRBJ2-5,CASSKDALAGWETQYF,TGCGCTAGCAGCAAAGATGCACTAGCGGGTTGGGAGACCCAGTACTTC
-,TRBV5-1,TRBD1,TRBJ2-5,CASTLQGAQETQYF,TGCGCCAGCACTTTACAGGGGGCGCAAGAGACCCAGTACTTC
many,TRBV6-4,TRBD1,TRBJ2-2,CASSGGTGYTGELFF,TGTGCCAGCAGTGGCGGGACAGGGTACACCGGGGAGCTGTTTTTT
-,TRBV20-1,-,TRBJ1-6,CSAMGGTHNSPLHF,TGCAGTGCCATGGGGGGCACCCATAATTCACCCCTCCACTTT
many,TRBV20-1,-,TRBJ1-1,CSARVLDTEAFF,TGCAGTGCTAGAGTCCTGGACACTGAAGCTTTCTTT
-,TRBV7-9,-,TRBJ2-7,CASSLGNGLGEQYF,TGTGCCAGCAGCTTAGGGAATGGACTCGGAGAGCAGTACTTC
many,TRBV28,TRBD1,TRBJ2-7,CASSPTGTGGVEQYF,TGTGCCAGCAGTCCAACCGGGACAGGGGGCGTCGAGCAGTACTTC
many,TRBV30,-,TRBJ2-1,CAWRRDYNEQFF,TGTGCCTGGAGGAGGGATTACAATGAGCAGTTCTTC
few,TRBV6-2/TRBV6-3,TRBD1,TRBJ1-5,CASRGQSYSNQPRNF,TGTGCCAGCAGGGGACAGTCGTATAGCAATCAGCCACGGAATTTT
-,TRBV30,-,TRBJ2-7,CAWSYRRDIYEQYF,TGTGCCTGGAGTTATCGGCGGGACATCTACGAGCAGTACTTC
-,TRBV13,-,TRBJ2-1,CASSRIEGGREQFF,TGTGCCAGCAGCAGGATTGAAGGGGGACGTGAGCAGTTCTTC
many,TRBV4-3,-,TRBJ1-4,CASSQDLYTGAEKLFF,TGCGCCAGCAGCCAAGATCTTTACACGGGAGCCGAAAAACTGTTTTTT
many,TRBV12-3/TRBV12-4,-,TRBJ1-2,CASSYGTNGGYTF,TGTGCCAGCAGTTACGGGACAAATGGAGGCTACACCTTC
many,TRBV7-2,TRBD1,TRBJ2-1,CASSLDRGTLDEQFF,TGTGCCAGCAGCTTGGACAGGGGGACTCTCGATGAGCAGTTCTTC
many,TRBV20-1,-,TRBJ1-1,CSARDGGGWNTEAFF,TGCAGTGCTAGAGATGGCGGGGGATGGAACACTGAAGCTTTCTTT
many,TRBV28,-,TRBJ1-5,CASSLQPQHF,TGTGCCAGCAGCCTACAGCCCCAGCATTTT
many,TRBV27,TRBD2,TRBJ2-1,CASSARLATYNEQFF,TGTGCCAGCAGTGCAAGACTAGCCACCTACAATGAGCAGTTCTTC
many,TRBV20-1,TRBD2,TRBJ2-5,CSARDLGLADF,TGCAGTGCTAGAGATTTAGGACTAGCGGACTTC
medium-sized,TRBV30,-,TRBJ2-7,CAWAGSYEQYF,TGTGCCTGGGCCGGATCCTACGAGCAGTACTTC
many,TRBV7-8,TRBD1,TRBJ2-7,CASSLAGQGAGSYEQYF,TGTGCCAGCAGCTTAGCGGGACAGGGGGCCGGGAGTTACGAGCAGTACTTC
-,TRBV6-1,-,TRBJ2-1,CASDMPLGYEQFF,TGTGCCAGCGACATGCCCTTAGGGTATGAGCAGTTCTTC